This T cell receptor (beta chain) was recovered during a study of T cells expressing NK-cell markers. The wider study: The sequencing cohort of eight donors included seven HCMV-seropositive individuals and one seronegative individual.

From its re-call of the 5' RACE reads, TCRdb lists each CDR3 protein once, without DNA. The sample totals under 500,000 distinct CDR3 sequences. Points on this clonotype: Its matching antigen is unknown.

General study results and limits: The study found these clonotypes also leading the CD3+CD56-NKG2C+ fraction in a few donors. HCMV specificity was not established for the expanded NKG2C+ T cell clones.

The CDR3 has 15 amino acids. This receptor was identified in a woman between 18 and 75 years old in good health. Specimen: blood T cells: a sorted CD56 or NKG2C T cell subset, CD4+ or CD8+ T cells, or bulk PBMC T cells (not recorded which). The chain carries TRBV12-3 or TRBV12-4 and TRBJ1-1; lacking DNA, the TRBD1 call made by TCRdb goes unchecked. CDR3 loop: CASSRTDRGNTEAFF.